This entry lists 10 T cell receptor beta chains sequenced from one sample in a study of OX40 agonist ivuxolimab in advanced cancers. The table came from immunoSEQ multiplex PCR; TCRdb's copy has only in-frame clones and leaves some out. The sample has nearly 85,000 clones, 70% to 90% seen once. Material: CD4+ or CD8+ T cells sorted from blood, obtained in a trial of the OX40 agonist ivuxolimab. These receptors were taken from an adult with an advanced solid tumor such as melanoma, head and neck, liver or kidney cancer.

As to this clone: An end of the junction differs from the germline gene, which may be a read error. The CDR3 is CVSSFTDRGHSGYTF. CDR3 coding DNA: TGTGTCAGCAGCTTTACGGACAGGGGGCATTCTGGCTACACCTTC. The chain recombines TRBV7-2 with TRBJ1-2, with 11 bases identical to TRBD1. The CDR3 loop spans 15 amino acids. Germline V gene data show CDR1 as SGHTA and CDR2 as FQGNSA.

The V and J genes are TRBV30 and TRBJ2-5; D is unclear. V dropped 1 base and J dropped 1 base, with 10 bases sitting between them. This CDR3 is 14 amino acids long. Germline V CDR1 and CDR2: GTSNPN, SVGIG (reference sequence). CDR3 DNA: TGTGCCTGGAGTGAACTACCTAGCCAAGAGACCCAGTACTTC. It specifies CAWSELPSQETQYF.

The chain recombines TRBV10-2 with TRBJ2-3; D not resolved. Germline-derived CDR1 and CDR2 are WSHSY and SAAADI. V was shortened by 6 bases and J by 0 bases, with 10 bases between the two germline ends. The CDR3 runs to 14 residues. CDR3 protein: CASSREISTDTQYF. CDR3 in DNA: TGCGCCAGCAGCAGAGAAATTAGCACAGATACGCAGTATTTT.

The rearrangement joins TRBV28 to TRBJ2-2; 9 bases are a match to TRBD1. The CDR3 has 17 amino acids. V lost 6 bases to trimming and J lost 2 bases; unmatched junction nucleotides: 10. CDR1 and CDR2 (germline): MDHEN, SYDVKM. The CDR3 reads CASSLRPGQGNTGELFF. In nucleotides, the CDR3 is TGTGCCAGCAGCCTACGCCCGGGACAGGGCAACACCGGGGAGCTGTTTTTT.

V usage is TRBV30 and J usage is TRBJ2-7; a possible D gene is TRBD1 (5 bases). Germline CDR1 is GTSNPN and CDR2 is SVGIG (reference sequence). V was pared by 3 bases and J by 4 bases, with 13 bases between. The CDR3 is 13 amino acids. This CDR3 is CAWRLAGRYEQYF. In DNA form, the CDR3 reads TGTGCCTGGAGGCTTGCAGGGCGGTACGAGCAGTACTTC.

The rearrangement joins TRBV5-1 to TRBJ2-2; a weak D match, TRBD1 (6 bases). V was shortened by 4 bases and J by 1 base, with 8 bases between the two germline ends. CDR3 length: 14 residues. Germline V gene sequence: CDR1 SGHRS, CDR2 YFSETQ. The CDR3 DNA reads as TGCGCCAGCAGCCCGGGACAGAACACCGGGGAGCTGTTTTTT. It specifies CASSPGQNTGELFF.

V usage is TRBV9 and J usage is TRBJ2-5; no firm D call. The CDR3 is made up of 11 amino acids. Trimming cost V 4 bases and J 4 bases, with 5 bases left between them. Germline-derived CDR1 and CDR2 are SGDLS and YYNGEE. CDR3 in amino acids: CASSRGETQYF. The CDR3 DNA reads TGTGCCAGCAGCAGAGGAGAGACCCAGTACTTC.

The chain employs TRBV7-9 and TRBJ2-7; no clear D gene. Between the trimmed V and J ends, which lost 1 base and 9 bases, there was a span of 19 bases. The CDR3 loop spans 15 amino acids. Per the germline V gene, CDR1 is SEHNR and CDR2 is FQNEAQ (reference sequence). As DNA, the CDR3 is TGTGCCAGCAGCTTAGTGCGTGTGGACCCGAAGGGGCAGTACTTC. Residues: CASSLVRVDPKGQYF.

The rearrangement links TRBV5-1 to TRBJ1-5; D unresolved. The CDR3 loop spans 15 amino acids. Trimming pared 0 bases from V and 8 bases from J, leaving 15 bases between. Germline V gene lookup returns CDR1 SGHRS and CDR2 YFSETQ. CDR3 sequence reads: CASSLGQTYDEPQHF. CDR3 sequence (DNA): TGCGCCAGCAGCTTGGGGCAGACATACGATGAGCCCCAGCATTTT.

J is TRBJ2-5 and V is TRBV7-9; D ambiguous. Germline CDR1 is SEHNR and CDR2 is FQNEAQ (reference sequence). The CDR3 extends over 14 amino acids. V lost 2 bases and J 4 bases, leaving 11 bases between the germline ends. This CDR3 reads CASSLSRLVETQYF. CDR3 sequence (DNA): TGTGCCAGCAGCTTATCCAGACTGGTAGAGACCCAGTACTTC.